This T cell receptor (beta chain) was sequenced during a study of T cells in Graves' hyperthyroidism and ophthalmopathy. Concerning this clonotype itself: Its antigen remains unidentified.

Using roughly 9.4 ml of fresh peripheral blood, PBMCs were prepared. General observations from the study: Ophthalmopathy got predicted by the model a median approximately 6.3 months before its onset. Expanded thyroid clonotypes (above 0.001) were mostly also found in blood.

The CDR3 has 12 amino acids. Trimming shortened V by 1 base and J by 7 bases, and 10 bases separated the two germline ends. Germline V lookup: CDR1 GTSNPN, CDR2 SVGIG (reference sequence). TCR beta CDR3 region amplification was performed from RNA transcripts. In the first-round RT-PCR of the TCR CDR3, the HTBI primer set was used. MiXCR, applied by TCRdb to the multiplex PCR reads, yields one record per CDR3 protein. The sample yields hundreds of thousands of distinct CDR3 sequences, 11% to 15% seen once. Sequences were obtained from blood. The chain joins TRBV30 to TRBJ1-1; D not resolved. This TCR came from a woman aged 18-29 years with Graves' hyperthyroidism. Written as DNA, the CDR3 is TGTGCCTGGAGTGGGGTGGGCAGTGAAGCTTTCTTT. Translation gives CAWSGVGSEAFF.